The next 21 T cell receptor beta chains were all read from a single sample in a study of blood T cell repertoires in COVID-19. Using immunoSEQ multiplex PCR, the repertoire was profiled, and TCRdb retains in-frame clones only, with some absent. Among approximately 150,000 clones listed, around 83% were seen once. Source material: peripheral blood. The receptors stem from a man aged 40-50 years with acute or convalescent COVID-19.

The chain recombines TRBV5-1 with TRBJ2-5, with no clear D. The CDR3 covers 14 residues. Trimming cost V 2 bases and J 5 bases, with 13 bases left between them. Germline lookup yields CDR1 SGHRS and CDR2 YFSETQ. CDR3 bases: TGCGCCAGCAGCTTAGAGACTTCCGCGGAGACCCAGTACTTC. It is translated as CASSLETSAETQYF.

This clone was found a few times. The V and J genes are TRBV10-2 and TRBJ1-4; D gene uncertain. The CDR3 runs to 17 residues. Per the germline V gene, CDR1 is WSHSY and CDR2 is SAAADI. Trimming left V 3 bases short and J 0 bases short, with 14 bases between. The chain's CDR3 is CASSERRRLATNEKLFF. The CDR3 DNA reads TGCGCCAGCAGTGAAAGAAGAAGACTTGCAACTAATGAAAAACTGTTTTTT.

This clone occurred a few times. The J gene is TRBJ1-2, the V gene TRBV6-6; 9 positions agree with TRBD1. With 7 bases clipped from V and 7 bases from J, the junction kept 4 bases outside the gene matches. The germline V gene encodes CDR1 MNHNY and CDR2 SVGAGI (reference sequence). The CDR3 contains 12 residues. The CDR3 DNA sequence: TGTGCCAGCATTGGGACAGGGTTTGGCTACACCTTC. Its protein is CASIGTGFGYTF.

The chain links TRBV19 to TRBJ2-1, with a possible D match to TRBD2 (6 bases). V was pared by 0 bases and J by 7 bases, with 13 bases between. The CDR3 runs to 15 residues. Germline lookup yields CDR1 LNHDA and CDR2 SQIVND (reference sequence). CDR3 in amino acids: CASSIDAGRWNEQFF. CDR3 DNA sequence: TGTGCCAGTAGTATAGATGCGGGACGGTGGAATGAGCAGTTCTTC.

The chain recombines TRBV19 with TRBJ1-2; 9 nucleotides line up with TRBD1. The germline V gene has CDR1 LNHDA and CDR2 SQIVND (reference sequence). This CDR3 is 16 amino acids long. Germline trimming cut 1 base from V and 5 bases from J; bases unmatched to any gene: 8. The CDR3, as DNA: TGTGCCAGTAGTATAGCCTGGGACAGGGTCTATTATGGCTACACCTTC. Encoded protein: CASSIAWDRVYYGYTF.

J is TRBJ2-3 and V is TRBV20-1, with unresolved D. This CDR3 spans 11 amino acids. Germline V gene data show CDR1 as DFQATT and CDR2 as SNEGSKA (reference sequence). V shed 8 bases and J shed 0 bases, with 6 bases lying between them. The CDR3 protein is CSPSSTDTQYF. The CDR3 DNA reads TGCAGTCCCAGTAGCACAGATACGCAGTATTTT.

V usage is TRBV5-6 and J usage is TRBJ1-5; D not resolved. Between the trimmed V and J ends, which lost 5 bases and 4 bases, there was a span of 10 bases. Germline V gives CDR1 SGHDT, CDR2 YYEEEE. This CDR3 spans 13 amino acids. The CDR3 nucleotides are TGTGCCAGCAGTTTCGGGATTAATCAGCCCCAGCATTTT. It encodes CASSFGINQPQHF.

Only a few counts were recorded for this clone. This chain joins TRBV15 and TRBJ1-6; D call uncertain. The CDR3 runs 16 residues. CDR1 LNHNV and CDR2 YYDKDF come from the germline V gene (reference sequence). V was trimmed by 0 bases and J by 11 bases, leaving 17 bases between them. The CDR3, as DNA: TGTGCCACCAGCAGAGAATCATTGGCCGGGGTGGCACCCCTCCACTTT. Amino acids: CATSRESLAGVAPLHF.

Remarks on this clone: The identical CDR3 is also encoded by other nucleotide sequences in the sample. The chain joins TRBV5-1 to TRBJ1-2; D possibly corresponds to TRBD1 (6 bases). Germline CDR1 SGHRS, CDR2 YFSETQ. The CDR3 loop spans 14 amino acids. The V end lost 4 bases, the J end lost 5 bases, and 15 bases lay between the germline ends. CDR3 protein: CASSLGGLGYGYTF. The CDR3 DNA reads TGCGCCAGCAGCCTGGGGGGCCTCGGGTATGGCTACACCTTC.

V and J are TRBV10-3 and TRBJ1-2, with 9 bases fitting TRBD1. This CDR3 spans 14 amino acids. With V trimmed by 5 bases and J by 4 bases, 5 bases remained unmatched. The V gene's germline CDR1 is ENHRY and CDR2 SYGVKD. CDR3 DNA sequence: TGTGCCATCAGTCGGGACAGGGCCGTCTATGGCTACACCTTC. This codes for CAISRDRAVYGYTF.

V is TRBV5-6 and J is TRBJ1-5; 9 nucleotides line up with TRBD1. Germline V lookup: CDR1 SGHDT, CDR2 YYEEEE. This CDR3 has 15 amino acids. V trimming: 4 bases; J trimming: 2 bases; junction bases outside the gene matches: 4. The CDR3 protein is CASSRGTGRNQPQHF. The CDR3 DNA reads as TGTGCCAGCAGCCGGGGGACAGGGCGCAATCAGCCCCAGCATTTT.

The chain combines TRBV27 with TRBJ2-1, with D tentatively TRBD2 (5 bases). The length of the CDR3 is 15 residues. Germline V gene lookup returns CDR1 MNHEY and CDR2 SMNVEV (reference sequence). With 6 bases removed from V and 5 bases from J, the gap between germline ends came to 17 bases. The CDR3 region is CASRLLGSEDNEQFF. DNA of the CDR3: TGTGCCAGCAGATTACTAGGGTCGGAGGACAATGAGCAGTTCTTC.

The V call is TRBV4-3, the J call TRBJ1-2, with 10 bases identical to TRBD1. Germline CDR1 reads LGHNA; CDR2 reads YSLEER. This CDR3 region has 15 residues. V trimming: 1 base; J trimming: 6 bases; junction bases outside the gene matches: 5. The CDR3 is CASSQADRGSHGYTF. CDR3 bases: TGCGCCAGCAGCCAAGCGGACAGGGGGTCTCATGGCTACACCTTC.

The chain is built from TRBV5-1 and TRBJ1-2; D may be TRBD1 (6 bases). Germline lookup yields CDR1 SGHRS and CDR2 YFSETQ. V was trimmed by 5 bases and J by 3 bases, leaving 11 bases between them. CDR3 length: 13 amino acids. CDR3 residues: CASSDRQHYGYTF. CDR3 DNA sequence: TGCGCCAGCAGTGACAGGCAGCACTATGGCTACACCTTC.

V gene TRBV6-2 or TRBV6-3 combines with J gene TRBJ1-1; a possible D gene is TRBD1 (6 bases). The V gene's germline CDR1 is MNHEY and CDR2 SVGEGT. CDR3 length: 15 residues. The V end lost 7 bases, the J end lost 4 bases, and 19 bases lay between the germline ends. Written as DNA, the CDR3 is TGTGCCAGCAACCCACACAGGGTCGCGAGCACTGAAGCTTTCTTT. This sequence encodes CASNPHRVASTEAFF.

The chain recombines TRBV24-1 with TRBJ1-6, with D hard to call. Germline CDR1 and CDR2: KGHDR and SFDVKD. V lost 7 bases and J 9 bases, leaving 15 bases between the germline ends. This CDR3 is built from 14 residues. CDR3 nucleotides: TGTGCCACCAGCGGGAGTTTAGTGGCTTCACCCCTCCACTTT. Protein product: CATSGSLVASPLHF.

The V call is TRBV9, the J call TRBJ1-2, with TRBD1 matching 10 bases. This CDR3 is 14 amino acids long. The V segment lost 2 bases and the J segment 12 bases; nucleotides outside the gene matches: 10. Germline V gene sequence: CDR1 SGDLS, CDR2 YYNGEE. CDR3 nucleotides: TGTGCCAGCAGCGTGGGACAGGGGCCTATCGCAAACACCTTC. Its translation is CASSVGQGPIANTF.

V gene TRBV5-8 combines with J gene TRBJ2-7, with D tentatively TRBD1 (6 bases). Germline-derived CDR1 and CDR2 are SGHTS and YDEGEE. CDR3 size: 13 residues. V lost 5 bases, J lost 9 bases, and 18 bases lay in between. The CDR3 DNA is TGTGCCAGCAGGTTTACAGGGAATTCAGGGCAGTACTTC. Amino acid sequence: CASRFTGNSGQYF. Based on the CDR3 plus reference TRBV5-8 and TRBJ2-7, the full variable domain is EAGVTQSPTHLIKTRGQQATLRCSPISGHTSVYWYQQALGLGLQFLLWYDEGEERNRGNFPPRFSGRQFPNYSSELNVNALELEDSALYLCASRFTGNSGQYFGPGTRLTVT.

The rearrangement uses TRBV2 and TRBJ2-5; D perhaps matches TRBD1 (5 bases). Germline assignment: CDR1 SNHLY and CDR2 FYNNEI. V lost 8 bases to trimming and J lost 4 bases, with 14 bases between them. The CDR3 length is 13 residues. As DNA, the CDR3 is TGTGCCAGCTCCTCAGGGTTAGGAGAGACCCAGTACTTC. Amino acids: CASSSGLGETQYF.

This chain uses TRBV7-9 with TRBJ1-6; unclear D gene. The CDR3 has 14 amino acids. Trimming left V 3 bases short and J 9 bases short, with 12 bases between. Germline V lookup: CDR1 SEHNR, CDR2 FQNEAQ (reference sequence). The CDR3 sequence is CASSFTGEGSPLHF. DNA of the CDR3: TGTGCCAGCAGCTTTACTGGAGAGGGTTCACCCCTCCACTTT.

The chain links TRBV7-9 to TRBJ2-1; 7 bases fit TRBD2. V shed 1 base, J shed 9 bases, and the junction held 9 bases outside the gene matches. The CDR3 is 15 amino acids. In germline, CDR1 is SEHNR, CDR2 FQNEAQ (reference sequence). The CDR3 is CASSLGDSGSGEQFF. CDR3 DNA sequence: TGTGCCAGCAGCTTAGGGGATAGCGGGTCAGGTGAGCAGTTCTTC.